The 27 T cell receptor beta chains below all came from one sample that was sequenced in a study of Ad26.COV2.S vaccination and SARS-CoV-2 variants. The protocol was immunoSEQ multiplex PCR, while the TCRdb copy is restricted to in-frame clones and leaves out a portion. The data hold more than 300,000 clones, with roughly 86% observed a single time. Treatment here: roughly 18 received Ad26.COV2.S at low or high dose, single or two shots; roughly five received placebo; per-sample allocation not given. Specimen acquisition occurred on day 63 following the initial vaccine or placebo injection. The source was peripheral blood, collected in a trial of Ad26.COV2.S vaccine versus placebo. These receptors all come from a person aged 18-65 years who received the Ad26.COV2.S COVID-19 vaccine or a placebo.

The CDR3 sequence: CASSKTGSSPEQYF. CDR3 bases: TGTGCCAGCTCAAAGACAGGGAGTTCGCCCGAGCAGTACTTC. The chain employs TRBV25-1 and TRBJ2-7; 7 bases agree with TRBD1. J lost 6 bases, V lost 8 bases, and 13 bases had no gene match. The germline CDR1 and CDR2 sequences are MGHDK and SYGVNS. This CDR3 contains 14 residues.

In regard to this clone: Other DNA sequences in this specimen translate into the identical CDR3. This CDR3 is CSGDSGGTDTQYF. CDR3 nucleotide sequence: TGCAGCGGGGACAGTGGAGGGACAGATACGCAGTATTTT. The chain couples TRBV29-1 to TRBJ2-3; possibly TRBD1 for D (7 bases). Trimming left V 7 bases short and J 3 bases short, with 14 bases between. Germline assignment: CDR1 SQVTM and CDR2 ANQGSEA. The CDR3 is 13 residues long.

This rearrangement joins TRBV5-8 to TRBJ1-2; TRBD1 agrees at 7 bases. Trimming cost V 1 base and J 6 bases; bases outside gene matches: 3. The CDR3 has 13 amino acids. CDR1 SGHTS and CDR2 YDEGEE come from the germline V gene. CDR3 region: CASSLRGQNGYTF. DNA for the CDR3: TGTGCCAGCAGCTTGCGGGGACAGAATGGCTACACCTTC.

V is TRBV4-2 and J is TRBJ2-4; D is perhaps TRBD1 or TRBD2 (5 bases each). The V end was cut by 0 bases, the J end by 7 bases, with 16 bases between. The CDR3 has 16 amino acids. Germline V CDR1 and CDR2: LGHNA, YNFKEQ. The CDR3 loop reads CASSQEGRALPNIQYF. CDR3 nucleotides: TGTGCCAGCAGCCAAGAGGGGCGGGCTCTCCCCAACATTCAGTACTTC.

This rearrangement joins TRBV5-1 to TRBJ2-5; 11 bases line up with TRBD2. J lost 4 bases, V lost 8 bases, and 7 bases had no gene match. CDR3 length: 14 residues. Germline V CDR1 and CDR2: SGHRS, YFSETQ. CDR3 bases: TGCGCCAGTGAGACTAGCGGGGAGGGAGAGACCCAGTACTTC. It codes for CASETSGEGETQYF.

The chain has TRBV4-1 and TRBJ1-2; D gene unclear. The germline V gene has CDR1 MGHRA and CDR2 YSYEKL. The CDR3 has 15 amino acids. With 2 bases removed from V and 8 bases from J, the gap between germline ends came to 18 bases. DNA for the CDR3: TGCGCCAGCAGCCAACCAACCGGGATCCGGGTGGGCTACACCTTC. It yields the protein CASSQPTGIRVGYTF.

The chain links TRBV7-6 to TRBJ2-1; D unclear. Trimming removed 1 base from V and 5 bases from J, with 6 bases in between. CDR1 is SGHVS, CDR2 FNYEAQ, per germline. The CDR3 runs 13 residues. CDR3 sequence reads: CASSLVWDNEQFF. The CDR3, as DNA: TGTGCCAGCAGCTTAGTGTGGGACAATGAGCAGTTCTTC.

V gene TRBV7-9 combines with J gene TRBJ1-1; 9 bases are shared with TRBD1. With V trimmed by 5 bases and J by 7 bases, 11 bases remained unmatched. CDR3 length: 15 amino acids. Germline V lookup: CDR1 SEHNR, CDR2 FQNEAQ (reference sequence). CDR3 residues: CASSRQGGNLIEAFF. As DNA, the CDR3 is TGTGCCAGCAGCCGACAGGGGGGGAATCTAATTGAAGCTTTCTTT.

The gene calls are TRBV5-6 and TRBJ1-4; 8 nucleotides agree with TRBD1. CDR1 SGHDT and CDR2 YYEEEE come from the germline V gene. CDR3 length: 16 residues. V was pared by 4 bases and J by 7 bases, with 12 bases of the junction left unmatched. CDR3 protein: CASSRARGQGTEKLFF. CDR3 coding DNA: TGTGCCAGCAGCCGTGCCCGCGGACAGGGAACTGAAAAACTGTTTTTT. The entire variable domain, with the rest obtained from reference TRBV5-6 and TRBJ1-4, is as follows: DAGVTQSPTHLIKTRGQQVTLRCSPKSGHDTVSWYQQALGQGPQFIFQYYEEEERQRGNFPDRFSGHQFPNYSSELNVNALLLGDSALYLCASSRARGQGTEKLFFGSGTQLSVL.

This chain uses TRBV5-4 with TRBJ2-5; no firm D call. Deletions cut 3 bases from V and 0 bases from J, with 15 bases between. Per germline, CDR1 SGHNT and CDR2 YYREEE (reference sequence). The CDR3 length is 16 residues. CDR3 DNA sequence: TGTGCCAGCAGCTCTGGGAATCCAAGGGACCAAGAGACCCAGTACTTC. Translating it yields CASSSGNPRDQETQYF.

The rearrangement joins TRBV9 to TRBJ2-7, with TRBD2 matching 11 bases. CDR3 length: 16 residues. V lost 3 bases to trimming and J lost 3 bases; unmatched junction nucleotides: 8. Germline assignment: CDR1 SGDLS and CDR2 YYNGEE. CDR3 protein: CASSGGSGGALYEQYF. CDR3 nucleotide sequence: TGTGCCAGCAGCGGTGGTAGCGGGGGGGCCCTCTACGAGCAGTACTTC.

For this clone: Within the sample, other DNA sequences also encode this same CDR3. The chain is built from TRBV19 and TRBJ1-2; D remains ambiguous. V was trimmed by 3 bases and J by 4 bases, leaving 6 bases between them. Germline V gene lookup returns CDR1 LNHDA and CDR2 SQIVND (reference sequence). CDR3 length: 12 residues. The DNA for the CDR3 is TGTGCCAGTAGTATTACGGGCTATGGCTACACCTTC. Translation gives CASSITGYGYTF.

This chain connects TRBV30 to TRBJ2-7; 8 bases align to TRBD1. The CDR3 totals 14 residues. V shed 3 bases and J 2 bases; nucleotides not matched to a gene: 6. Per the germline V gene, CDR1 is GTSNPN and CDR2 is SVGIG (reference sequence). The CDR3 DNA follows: TGTGCCTGGAGCCGAGACAGGGGACCCTACGAGCAGTACTTC. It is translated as CAWSRDRGPYEQYF.

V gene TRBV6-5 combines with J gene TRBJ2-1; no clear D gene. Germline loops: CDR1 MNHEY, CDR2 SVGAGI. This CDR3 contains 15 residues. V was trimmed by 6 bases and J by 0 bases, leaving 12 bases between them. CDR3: CASSRSLSSYNEQFF. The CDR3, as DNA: TGTGCCAGCAGCCGGTCCTTAAGCTCCTACAATGAGCAGTTCTTC.

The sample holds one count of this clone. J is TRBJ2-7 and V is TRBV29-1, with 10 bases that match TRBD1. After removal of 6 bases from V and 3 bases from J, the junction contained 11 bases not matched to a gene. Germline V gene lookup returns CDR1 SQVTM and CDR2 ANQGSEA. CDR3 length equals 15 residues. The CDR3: CSVKRDRGLDYEQYF. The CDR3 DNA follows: TGCAGCGTCAAGAGAGACAGGGGGCTTGACTACGAGCAGTACTTC.

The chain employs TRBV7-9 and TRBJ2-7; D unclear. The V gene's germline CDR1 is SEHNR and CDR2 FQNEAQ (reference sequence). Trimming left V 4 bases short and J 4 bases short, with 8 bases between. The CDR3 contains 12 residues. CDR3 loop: CASSSLGYEQYF. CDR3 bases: TGTGCCAGCAGCTCCCTGGGGTACGAGCAGTACTTC.

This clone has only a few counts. The CDR3 DNA reads as TGCGCCAGCAGCTTGGAGACAGTCTATGGCTACACCTTC. Its protein is CASSLETVYGYTF. The chain has TRBV5-1 and TRBJ1-2; D perhaps matches TRBD1 (5 bases). The germline gives CDR1 SGHRS, CDR2 YFSETQ. This CDR3 is built from 13 residues. V shed 0 bases and J shed 4 bases, with 7 bases lying between them.

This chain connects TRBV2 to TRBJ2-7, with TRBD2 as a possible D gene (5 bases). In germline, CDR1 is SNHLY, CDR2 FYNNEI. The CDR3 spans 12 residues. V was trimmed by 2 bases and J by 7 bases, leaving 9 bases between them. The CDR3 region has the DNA TGTGCCAGCAGTGAATCGGGGAGAGAGCAGTACTTC. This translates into CASSESGREQYF.

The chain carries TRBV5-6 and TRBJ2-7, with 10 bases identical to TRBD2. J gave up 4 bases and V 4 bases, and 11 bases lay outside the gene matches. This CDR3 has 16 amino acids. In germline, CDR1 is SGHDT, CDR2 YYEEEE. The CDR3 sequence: CASSVRASGGEYEQYF. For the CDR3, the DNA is TGTGCCAGCAGCGTGCGGGCTAGCGGGGGAGAATACGAGCAGTACTTC.

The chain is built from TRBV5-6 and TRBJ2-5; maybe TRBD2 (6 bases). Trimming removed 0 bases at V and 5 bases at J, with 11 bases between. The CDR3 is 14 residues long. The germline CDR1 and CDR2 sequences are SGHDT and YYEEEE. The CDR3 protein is CASSLGGGVETQYF. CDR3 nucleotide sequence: TGTGCCAGCAGCTTGGGGGGCGGGGTGGAGACCCAGTACTTC.

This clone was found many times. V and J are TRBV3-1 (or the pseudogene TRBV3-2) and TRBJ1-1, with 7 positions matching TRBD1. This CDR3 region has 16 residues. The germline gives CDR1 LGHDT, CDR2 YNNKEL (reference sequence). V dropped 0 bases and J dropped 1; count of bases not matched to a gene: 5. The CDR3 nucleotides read TGTGCCAGCAGCCAAGATTTATGGACAGGGAACACTGAAGCTTTCTTT. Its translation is CASSQDLWTGNTEAFF.

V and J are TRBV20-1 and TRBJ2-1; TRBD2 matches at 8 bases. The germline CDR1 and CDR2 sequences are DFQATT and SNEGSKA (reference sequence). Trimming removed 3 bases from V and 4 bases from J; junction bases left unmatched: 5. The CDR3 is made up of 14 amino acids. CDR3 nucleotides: TGCAGTGCTAGTAACCGGGGGGGATACAATGAGCAGTTCTTC. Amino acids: CSASNRGGYNEQFF.

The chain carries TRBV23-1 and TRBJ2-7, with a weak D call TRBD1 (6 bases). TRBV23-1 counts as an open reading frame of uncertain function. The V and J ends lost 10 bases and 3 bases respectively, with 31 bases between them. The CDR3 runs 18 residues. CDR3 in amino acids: CATSGCCRGQFLVYEQYF. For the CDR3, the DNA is TGCGCCACTTCCGGCTGTTGCAGGGGTCAGTTCTTGGTCTACGAGCAGTACTTC.

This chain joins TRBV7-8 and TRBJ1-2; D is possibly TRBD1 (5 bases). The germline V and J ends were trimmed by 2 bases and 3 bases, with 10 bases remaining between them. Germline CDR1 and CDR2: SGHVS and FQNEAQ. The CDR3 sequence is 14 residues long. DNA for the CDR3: TGTGCCAGCAGCTTACGTTGGGGGGACTATGGCTACACCTTC. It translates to CASSLRWGDYGYTF.

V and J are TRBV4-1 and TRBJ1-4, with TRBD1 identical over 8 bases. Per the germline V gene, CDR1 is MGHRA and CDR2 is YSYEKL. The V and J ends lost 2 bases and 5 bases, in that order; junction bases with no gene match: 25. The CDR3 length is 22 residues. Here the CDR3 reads CASSQRVPSGQGPFRTNEKLFF. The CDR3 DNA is TGCGCCAGCAGCCAAAGGGTCCCGTCAGGACAGGGCCCCTTTAGGACCAATGAAAAACTGTTTTTT.

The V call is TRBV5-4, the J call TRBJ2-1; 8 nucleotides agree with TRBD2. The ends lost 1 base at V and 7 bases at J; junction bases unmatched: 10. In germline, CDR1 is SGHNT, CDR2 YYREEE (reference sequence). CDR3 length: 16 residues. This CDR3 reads CASSLLSGGGGNEQFF. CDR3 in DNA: TGTGCCAGCAGCTTGCTAAGCGGGGGCGGTGGTAATGAGCAGTTCTTC.

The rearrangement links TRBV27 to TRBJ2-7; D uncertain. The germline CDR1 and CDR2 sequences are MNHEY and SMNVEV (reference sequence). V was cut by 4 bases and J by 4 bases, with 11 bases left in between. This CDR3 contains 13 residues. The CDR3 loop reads CASSSRDGYEQYF. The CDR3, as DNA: TGTGCCAGCAGTTCTCGTGACGGGTACGAGCAGTACTTC.